This TCR beta chain was sequenced during a study of shared clonotypes between healthy human individuals. Across the whole study: Per donor, CD8 memory used one plate, CD8 naive used two, CD4 memory used three and CD4 naive used three. Study-wide results and caveats: Relative to memory subsets, naive subsets generally showed larger estimated richness.

About this clone: Its antigen remains unknown.

Splitting of each subset's genomic DNA was done evenly across several immunoSEQ plates. Sequenced by immunoSEQ multiplex PCR; TCRdb stores in-frame clones only, minus some. The sample lists roughly 1.5 million clones, around 98% occurring once. The CD4+ fraction was divided into a CD45RA+ naive subset and a CD45RA-negative memory subset. Trimming cost V 4 bases and J 0 bases, with 16 bases left between them. The CDR3 runs to 17 residues. Germline V gene sequence: CDR1 KGHSH, CDR2 LQKENI. The sequenced sample was naive CD4+ T cells sorted from blood. As for subset: CD45RA+ positively selected. This chain links TRBV18 with TRBJ1-5; possibly TRBD1 for D (5 bases). This sequence was found in a young man in good health. CDR3 loop: CASSRGPGGGSNQPQHF. CDR3 sequence (DNA): TGTGCCAGCTCACGAGGGCCCGGGGGAGGTAGCAATCAGCCCCAGCATTTT. Supplemented by reference TRBV18 and TRBJ1-5, the full variable domain reads NAGVMQNPRHLVRRRGQEARLRCSPMKGHSHVYWYRQLPEEGLKFMVYLQKENIIDESGMPKERFSAEFPKEGPSILRIQQVVRGDSAAYFCASSRGPGGGSNQPQHFGDGTRLSIL.